Listed below are T cell receptor beta chains from one sample, sequenced in a study of T cells after yellow fever vaccination. TCRdb used MiXCR to reprocess the 5' RACE reads, holding one entry per CDR3 protein. The sample has roughly 28,000 distinct CDR3 sequences; 4.5% are singletons. This material consisted of PBMCs, either bulk or a sorted T-cell subset (CD4+, CD8+, memory, or dextramer-sorted; not recorded which), taken on the day of the yellow fever booster vaccination. All receptors come from a man younger than 35 who received the YFV17D yellow fever vaccine. The CDR3 runs from the conserved cysteine through the conserved F or W. Fields, in order: D gene, clone size, V gene, J gene, CDR3 protein, CDR3 DNA. D genes are given only for firm matches. Expanded clones are given a class, and other clones once, few, many or no size at all.

>-|many|TRBV9|TRBJ2-1
CASSVVVGGSNEQFF
TGTGCCAGCAGCGTAGTGGTGGGGGGCTCGAATGAGCAGTTCTTC
>TRBD2|many|TRBV7-2|TRBJ2-3
CASSYSGTRTDTQYF
TGTGCCAGCAGCTACAGCGGGACCCGCACAGATACGCAGTATTTT
>-|many|TRBV20-1|TRBJ2-2
CSARARGVDTGELFF
TGCAGTGCTCGGGCGAGGGGGGTGGACACCGGGGAGCTGTTTTTT
>-|many|TRBV25-1|TRBJ1-2
CASQPDGGNYGYTF
TGTGCCAGCCAACCCGACGGCGGAAACTATGGCTACACCTTC
>-|-|TRBV3-1|TRBJ1-3
CASSQERARGNTIYF
TGTGCCAGCAGCCAAGAAAGGGCGCGTGGAAACACCATATATTTT
>-|many|TRBV12-3/TRBV12-4|TRBJ2-1
CASSLSIYNEQFF
TGTGCCAGCAGTTTATCTATTTACAATGAGCAGTTCTTC
>-|-|TRBV12-3/TRBV12-4|TRBJ1-2
CASSPLTGQGYTF
TGTGCCAGCAGTCCCCTGACAGGCCAGGGCTACACCTTC
>-|many|TRBV5-1|TRBJ1-1
CASRQDSNTEAFF
TGCGCCAGCAGGCAGGATTCGAACACTGAAGCTTTCTTT
>-|few|TRBV7-2|TRBJ1-6
CASSLQAGPNSPLHF
TGTGCCAGCAGCTTACAGGCAGGGCCCAATTCACCCCTCCACTTT
>TRBD2|many|TRBV7-9|TRBJ2-2
CASSSLGKRGRSGELFF
TGTGCCAGCAGCTCGCTTGGGAAGCGGGGGAGATCCGGGGAGCTGTTTTTT
>-|many|TRBV7-2|TRBJ2-5
CASSAEETQYF
TGTGCCTCCTCTGCGGAAGAGACCCAGTACTTC
>-|-|TRBV7-8|TRBJ2-2
CASSPREVGELFF
TGTGCCAGCAGCCCCCGAGAGGTCGGGGAGCTGTTTTTT
>-|many|TRBV5-1|TRBJ2-5
CASSFGGGASETQYF
TGCGCCAGCAGCTTCGGAGGGGGCGCGTCGGAGACCCAGTACTTC
>TRBD1|few|TRBV3-1|TRBJ2-5
CASSSRGQGYEETQYF
TGTGCCAGCAGCTCGCGAGGACAGGGGTACGAAGAGACCCAGTACTTC
>-|many|TRBV6-6|TRBJ1-1
CASRLLNTEAFF
TGTGCCAGCAGATTGTTGAACACTGAAGCTTTCTTT
>-|many|TRBV6-4|TRBJ2-1
CASSEDTYNEQFF
TGTGCCAGCAGTGAGGACACCTACAATGAGCAGTTCTTC
>TRBD1|many|TRBV5-1|TRBJ1-2
CASSLGDRNYGYTF
TGCGCCAGCAGCTTGGGGGACAGAAACTATGGCTACACCTTC
>TRBD1|-|TRBV7-8|TRBJ2-6
CASSFVTGGAGPHNVLTF
TGTGCCAGCAGCTTCGTGACAGGGGGCGCAGGACCCCACAACGTCCTGACTTTC
>TRBD1|many|TRBV16|TRBJ2-3
CASSQSIGGVTDTQYF
TGTGCCAGCAGCCAATCCATAGGGGGCGTCACAGATACGCAGTATTTT
>-|many|TRBV9|TRBJ2-1
CASSPSTSNEQFF
TGTGCCAGCAGCCCGTCAACTTCCAATGAGCAGTTCTTC
>-|many|TRBV4-3|TRBJ1-2
CASSQTDGHNGYTF
TGCGCCAGCAGCCAAACTGACGGACACAATGGCTACACCTTC
>-|many|TRBV7-9|TRBJ1-2
CASHSRATYGYTF
TGTGCCAGCCACTCGAGGGCGACTTATGGCTACACCTTC
>TRBD1|many|TRBV5-1|TRBJ2-3
CASSMGQGFPDTQYF
TGCGCCAGCAGCATGGGACAGGGTTTCCCAGATACGCAGTATTTT
>-|many|TRBV5-1|TRBJ2-2
CASSQKQGIATGELFF
TGCGCCAGCAGCCAGAAACAGGGTATCGCCACCGGGGAGCTGTTTTTT
>TRBD1|many|TRBV5-1|TRBJ2-7
CASSLMGQGAEEQYF
TGCGCCAGCAGCCTCATGGGACAGGGGGCGGAAGAGCAGTACTTC
>-|-|TRBV5-1|TRBJ2-5
CASFVTGSAETQYF
TGCGCCAGCTTCGTAACAGGGAGCGCAGAGACCCAGTACTTC
>TRBD1|-|TRBV7-2|TRBJ1-6
CASSSRGQNSPLHF
TGTGCCAGCAGCTCCCGGGGACAGAATTCACCCCTCCACTTT
>-|many|TRBV28|TRBJ2-3
CASSSSGQLLKPSGQYF
TGTGCCAGCAGTTCTTCCGGACAGCTCTTAAAACCTTCGGGGCAGTATTTT
>-|many|TRBV7-8|TRBJ2-5
CASSSASLNAQYF
TGTGCCAGCAGCTCAGCCTCCCTGAATGCCCAGTACTTC
>TRBD1|many|TRBV5-1|TRBJ2-7
CASSREPGQGLYEQYF
TGCGCCAGCAGCCGAGAGCCGGGACAGGGGCTGTACGAGCAGTACTTC
>TRBD2|many|TRBV7-2|TRBJ2-1
CASSADRLAGGREQFF
TGTGCCAGCAGCGCCGACCGACTAGCGGGGGGAAGGGAGCAGTTCTTC
>-|many|TRBV7-9|TRBJ1-1
CASSLWNTEAFF
TGTGCCAGCAGCTTATGGAACACTGAAGCTTTCTTT
>-|-|TRBV21-1|TRBJ2-6
CASSTSKPGQVSPGANVLTF
TGTGCCAGCAGCACTTCTAAGCCGGGACAGGTCTCTCCTGGGGCCAACGTCCTGACTTTC
>-|-|TRBV19|TRBJ1-4
CASSAGPRHQLFF
TGTGCCAGTAGCGCCGGACCCCGCCATCAACTGTTTTTT
>-|many|TRBV12-3/TRBV12-4|TRBJ1-2
CASSNPHRQLNYGYTF
TGTGCCAGCAGCAACCCCCACAGGCAGCTTAACTATGGCTACACCTTC
>TRBD2|-|TRBV11-2|TRBJ2-5
CASSPTPGGQETQYF
TGTGCCAGCAGCCCCACTCCGGGGGGGCAAGAGACCCAGTACTTC
>-|many|TRBV29-1|TRBJ1-1
CSVGGGWGMNTEAFF
TGCAGCGTTGGTGGGGGGTGGGGGATGAACACTGAAGCTTTCTTT
>-|many|TRBV7-2|TRBJ2-1
CASSFVHPSSYNEQFF
TGTGCCAGCAGCTTTGTACACCCGAGCTCCTACAATGAGCAGTTCTTC
>-|-|TRBV18|TRBJ2-7
CASSPGGRNEQYF
TGTGCCAGCTCACCTGGGGGCAGGAACGAGCAGTACTTC
>-|many|TRBV18|TRBJ1-6
CASSSRGGSPLHF
TGTGCCAGCTCTTCGAGGGGGGGCTCACCCCTCCACTTT
>-|many|TRBV5-1|TRBJ1-2
CASSFLEDYGGYTF
TGCGCCAGCAGCTTCCTGGAGGACTATGGTGGCTACACCTTC